The 10 T cell receptor beta chains in this list originate from one sample, sequenced in a study of blood T cell repertoires in COVID-19. The repertoire was sequenced with immunoSEQ multiplex PCR; TCRdb's copy has only in-frame clones and lacks some. Here the sample spans roughly 180,000 clones, around 85% being singletons. Material: peripheral blood. These receptors were obtained from a man in his 70s with active or convalescent COVID-19.

This chain connects TRBV28 to TRBJ2-1; TRBD1 matches at 7 bases. Trimming took 5 bases from V and 4 from J; bases not matched to a gene: 5. CDR3 length: 14 residues. CDR1 is MDHEN, CDR2 SYDVKM, per germline. CDR3 sequence reads: CASSVTTGYNEQFF. The DNA of the CDR3 is TGTGCCAGCAGTGTAACGACAGGGTACAATGAGCAGTTCTTC.

The V gene is TRBV3-1 (or the pseudogene TRBV3-2), the J gene TRBJ2-5, with 8 bases lining up with TRBD1. Germline trimming cut 3 bases from V and 4 bases from J; bases unmatched to any gene: 4. CDR1 and CDR2 from the germline V gene are LGHDT and YNNKEL (reference sequence). CDR3 size: 14 residues. In DNA form, the CDR3 reads TGTGCCAGCAGCCAGTCAGGGGGCAGAGAGACCCAGTACTTC. Amino acids: CASSQSGGRETQYF.

This rearrangement joins TRBV6-6 to TRBJ2-1, with a possible D match to TRBD2 (7 bases). The CDR3 spans 17 residues. Germline lookup yields CDR1 MNHNY and CDR2 SVGAGI (reference sequence). The V and J ends lost 5 bases and 12 bases respectively, with 29 bases between them. Here the CDR3 reads CASSQITQGREGVAQFF. The CDR3, as DNA: TGTGCCAGCAGTCAAATAACCCAGGGGAGGGAGGGAGTGGCGCAGTTCTTC.

This chain joins TRBV11-2 and TRBJ2-7; TRBD1 agrees at 9 bases. The J segment lost 6 bases and the V segment lost 7 bases, leaving 10 bases of the junction unmatched. The germline gives CDR1 SGHAT, CDR2 FQNNGV. CDR3 length equals 14 residues. The CDR3 protein is CASNDRGVIGEQYF. The CDR3 DNA reads as TGTGCCAGCAACGACAGGGGGGTTATCGGCGAGCAGTACTTC. The full variable domain, rest sourced from reference TRBV11-2 and TRBJ2-7, is EAGVAQSPRYKIIEKRQSVAFWCNPISGHATLYWYQQILGQGPKLLIQFQNNGVVDDSQLPKDRFSAERLKGVDSTLKIQPAKLEDSAVYLCASNDRGVIGEQYFGPGTRLTVT.

The sample holds one count of this clone. The J gene is TRBJ2-2, the V gene TRBV5-1; D may be TRBD1 (5 bases). The CDR3 length is 15 residues. Germline V gives CDR1 SGHRS, CDR2 YFSETQ. Trimming shortened V by 7 bases and J by 2 bases, and 15 bases separated the two germline ends. The CDR3 reads CASSPQGINTGELFF. Here the CDR3 DNA reads TGCGCCAGCTCCCCCCAGGGAATAAACACCGGGGAGCTGTTTTTT.

The chain employs TRBV30 and TRBJ1-3; D is undetermined. The V and J ends lost 5 bases and 4 bases respectively, with 12 bases between them. CDR3 length: 13 amino acids. Germline values: CDR1 GTSNPN, CDR2 SVGIG (reference sequence). CDR3 sequence (DNA): TGTGCCTGGGGTCCCAGTCCCGGAAACACCATATATTTT. It specifies CAWGPSPGNTIYF.

This chain joins TRBV28 and TRBJ1-5, with D tentatively TRBD1 (6 bases). Germline V CDR1 and CDR2: MDHEN, SYDVKM. The CDR3 length is 17 residues. The germline V and J ends were trimmed by 2 bases and 2 bases, with 16 bases remaining between them. The CDR3 reads CASSLGGTGSRNQPQHF. The CDR3 DNA follows: TGTGCCAGCAGTTTAGGGGGAACAGGGTCCCGCAATCAGCCCCAGCATTTT.

The rearrangement joins TRBV5-1 to TRBJ2-7; D might be TRBD2 (6 bases). V was cut by 0 bases and J by 3 bases, with 10 bases left in between. The CDR3 contains 14 residues. The germline gives CDR1 SGHRS, CDR2 YFSETQ. The DNA of the CDR3 is TGCGCCAGCAGCTTGGCCGGGGGAGACTACGAGCAGTACTTC. Translating it yields CASSLAGGDYEQYF.

The chain carries TRBV7-9 and TRBJ2-7; 8 positions agree with TRBD1. The CDR3 extends over 16 amino acids. V trimming: 2 bases; J trimming: 1 base; junction bases outside the gene matches: 7. Germline-derived CDR1 and CDR2 are SEHNR and FQNEAQ (reference sequence). This CDR3 is CASSLIRDRSSYEQYF. CDR3 DNA: TGTGCCAGCAGCTTAATCCGGGACAGGTCATCCTACGAGCAGTACTTC.

The table lists this clone with a few counts. V and J are TRBV14 and TRBJ1-6; D not resolved. Trimming shortened V by 0 bases and J by 10 bases, and 7 bases separated the two germline ends. This CDR3 contains 13 residues. The germline CDR1 and CDR2 sequences are SGHDN and FVKESK. CDR3 in amino acids: CASSQDLRSPLHF. The DNA of the CDR3 is TGTGCCAGCAGCCAAGATCTTCGGTCACCCCTCCACTTT.